The clone carrying this TCR beta chain was detected only once. Its antigen is still unknown. Vbeta (60) and Jbeta (13) primers were used in the PCR. Here immunoSEQ multiplex PCR was the method, and the copy in TCRdb shows in-frame clones only, minus some. The data hold some 170,000 clones, with about 80% observed a single time. These data belong to a study of cytomegalovirus exposure and HLA in healthy donors. In the study overall: Earlier, some 180 million T cells were analyzed, and 90 million to 120 million unique TCR beta sequences were found among them. Notes on the study in general: A later analysis linked a missense DCLRE1C variant to TCR beta V- and J-gene trimming. Within a later analysis, the majority of CMV-associated TCR beta chains appeared HLA-restricted.

With V trimmed by 2 bases and J by 7 bases, 6 bases remained unmatched. CDR3 length: 15 amino acids. Per germline, CDR1 SGHNT and CDR2 YYREEE (reference sequence). The sample consisted of PBMCs. This clonotype was sampled from a man between 18 and 29 years old in good health and CMV-seropositive. The chain carries TRBV5-4 and TRBJ1-6; 7 nucleotides align to TRBD1. CDR3 sequence reads: CASSLRTGVNSPLHF. As DNA, the CDR3 is TGTGCCAGCAGCTTAAGAACAGGGGTCAATTCACCCCTCCACTTT.